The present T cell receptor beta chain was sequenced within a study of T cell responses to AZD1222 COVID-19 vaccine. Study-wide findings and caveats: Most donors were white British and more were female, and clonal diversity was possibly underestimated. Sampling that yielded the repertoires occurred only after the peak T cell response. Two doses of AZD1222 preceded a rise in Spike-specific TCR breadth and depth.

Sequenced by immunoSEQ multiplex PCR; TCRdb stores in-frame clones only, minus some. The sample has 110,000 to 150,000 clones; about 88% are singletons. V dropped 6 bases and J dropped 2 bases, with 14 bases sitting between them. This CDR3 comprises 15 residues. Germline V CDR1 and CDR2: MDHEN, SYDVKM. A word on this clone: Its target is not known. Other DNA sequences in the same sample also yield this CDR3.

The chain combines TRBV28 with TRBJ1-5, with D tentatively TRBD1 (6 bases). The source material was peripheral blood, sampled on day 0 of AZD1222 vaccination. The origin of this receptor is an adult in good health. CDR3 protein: CASSLAGARNQPQHF. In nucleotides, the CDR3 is TGTGCCAGCAGCCTGGCGGGGGCCCGCAATCAGCCCCAGCATTTT.